This is a list of T cell receptor beta chains from one sample in a study of CD8+ T cells in alopecia areata. Libraries were prepared by immunoSEQ multiplex PCR; TCRdb keeps only in-frame clonotypes and omits some of them. Among about 110,000 clones listed, roughly three fifths were seen once. Specimen: CD4+ T cells sorted from blood, collected at week 24, from a patient treated with tofacitinib. These receptors were collected from a human donor with alopecia areata. The CDR3 runs from the conserved cysteine through the conserved F or W.

j_gene	v_gene	CDR3aa
TRBJ1-2	TRBV7-2	CASSLVEGARYGYTF
TRBJ2-1	TRBV9	CASSVGVSGINEQFF
TRBJ1-6	TRBV30	CAWSVQRSPLHF
TRBJ2-5	TRBV25-1	CASSGLESETQYF
TRBJ2-6	TRBV30	CAWTQIRSPGGANVLTF
TRBJ1-2	TRBV5-1	CASSLEVGGYGYTF
TRBJ2-3	TRBV23-1	CASSHYGTGVDTQYF
TRBJ1-2	TRBV7-9	CASSLDRVDGYTF
TRBJ1-1	TRBV29-1	CSVKGQGGTEAFF
TRBJ1-1	TRBV23-1	CASSLQIQGSNTEAFF
TRBJ2-3	TRBV27	CASSTTTDTQYF